Each of the 25 T cell receptor beta chains below was sequenced from the same sample in a study of T cells in Graves' hyperthyroidism and ophthalmopathy. TCR beta CDR3 sequences were amplified from RNA transcripts. In the first-round RT-PCR of the TCR CDR3, the HTBI primer set was used. TCRdb itself ran the multiplex PCR reads through MiXCR, one entry per CDR3 protein. The sample shows roughly 260,000 distinct CDR3 sequences, 13% to 15% of them seen only once. The sequencing sample was made of blood. Receptors were obtained from a woman in her 40s with Graves' hyperthyroidism that later progressed to Graves' ophthalmopathy.

This clonotype was found a few times. The chain combines TRBV20-1 with TRBJ1-5; D is uncertain. There are 14 residues in the CDR3. The V and J ends lost 2 bases and 0 bases respectively, with 8 bases between them. CDR1 is DFQATT and CDR2 is SNEGSKA in the germline V gene (reference sequence). Here the CDR3 reads CSARLGNSNQPQHF. DNA for the CDR3: TGCAGTGCTAGACTGGGGAATAGCAATCAGCCCCAGCATTTT.

This clonotype has only one observation. The CDR3 nucleotides are TGTGCCAGCAGCCCAACAGGGAGGAAAGAGACCCAGTACTTC. Amino acids: CASSPTGRKETQYF. This sequence joins TRBV2 and TRBJ2-5; D possibly matches TRBD1 or TRBD2 (6 bases each). In germline, CDR1 is SNHLY, CDR2 FYNNEI. V lost 6 bases and J lost 3, with 14 bases in between. The CDR3 has 14 residues.

This clonotype was detected many times. CDR3 nucleotide sequence: TGTGCCTGGACCCGGGACGGGAGCTCCTACAATGAGCAGTTCTTC. Its protein is CAWTRDGSSYNEQFF. This rearrangement joins TRBV30 to TRBJ2-1; a possible D gene is TRBD2 (6 bases). Looked up from germline, CDR1 is GTSNPN and CDR2 is SVGIG (reference sequence). The CDR3 totals 15 residues. With 4 bases removed from V and 0 bases from J, the gap between germline ends came to 13 bases.

This clonotype was found once. The chain combines TRBV20-1 with TRBJ2-1; TRBD2 matches at 9 bases. CDR3 length equals 17 residues. V was clipped by 0 bases and J by 1 base; unmatched bases: 7. Looked up from germline, CDR1 is DFQATT and CDR2 is SNEGSKA (reference sequence). This CDR3 reads CSARDGLTSGSYNEQFF. CDR3 nucleotide sequence: TGCAGTGCTAGAGATGGGCTAACTAGCGGGTCCTACAATGAGCAGTTCTTC.

This clonotype occurred a few times. J is TRBJ1-2 and V is TRBV27, with D uncertain. The length of the CDR3 is 14 residues. CDR1 MNHEY and CDR2 SMNVEV come from the germline V gene (reference sequence). V dropped 5 bases and J dropped 8 bases, with 18 bases sitting between them. The CDR3 is CASSPVRGWGGYTF. In DNA, the CDR3 is TGTGCCAGCAGTCCCGTCCGGGGTTGGGGAGGCTACACCTTC.

This clonotype was observed at least ten times. This rearrangement joins TRBV6-6 to TRBJ2-3; 8 positions match TRBD2. CDR1 is MNHNY and CDR2 is SVGAGI in the germline V gene (reference sequence). The CDR3 runs to 16 residues. V lost 0 bases to trimming and J lost 4 bases; unmatched junction nucleotides: 6. CDR3 bases: TGTGCCAGCAGTTACTCCAGCGGGAGCCCTGCAGATACGCAGTATTTT. Translation gives CASSYSSGSPADTQYF.

At least ten counts were recorded for this clonotype. This chain links TRBV19 with TRBJ2-5, with TRBD2 matching 11 bases. CDR3 length: 16 amino acids. Germline V gene lookup returns CDR1 LNHDA and CDR2 SQIVND (reference sequence). V trimming: 3 bases; J trimming: 5 bases; junction bases outside the gene matches: 8. The CDR3 here is CASSIITSGSHETQYF. The DNA for the CDR3 is TGTGCCAGTAGTATCATCACTAGCGGGAGTCACGAGACCCAGTACTTC.

This clonotype was found a few times. V usage is TRBV4-1 and J usage is TRBJ2-3; TRBD2 is a possible D gene (5 bases). The germline CDR1 and CDR2 sequences are MGHRA and YSYEKL. The CDR3 has 17 residues. Trimming left V 3 bases short and J 3 bases short, with 19 bases between. The CDR3 spells CASSHQHYLGGTDTQYF. CDR3 DNA sequence: TGCGCCAGCAGCCACCAACATTACCTTGGCGGGACAGATACGCAGTATTTT.

This clonotype showed up just a few times. The chain couples TRBV6-1 to TRBJ1-5; no clear D. Germline V lookup: CDR1 MNHNS, CDR2 SASEGT. This CDR3 is built from 13 residues. V was trimmed by 9 bases and J by 3 bases, leaving 12 bases between them. The CDR3 region is CASRRILNQPQHF. In DNA form, the CDR3 reads TGTGCCAGTCGACGGATTCTCAATCAGCCCCAGCATTTT.

This clonotype occurred many times. The chain combines TRBV2 with TRBJ2-7, with 7 bases identical to TRBD1. There are 16 residues in the CDR3. Trimming took 8 bases from V and 6 from J; bases not matched to a gene: 19. The germline gives CDR1 SNHLY, CDR2 FYNNEI. The DNA for the CDR3 is TGTGCCAGCTTGAAGGGGGCGAGTATTGCGATCGGCGAGCAGTACTTC. Protein: CASLKGASIAIGEQYF.

In its sample, this clonotype was seen many times. This sequence joins TRBV11-2 and TRBJ2-7, with no clear D. The CDR3 consists of 15 residues. V was pared by 5 bases and J by 5 bases, with 19 bases between. Looked up from germline, CDR1 is SGHAT and CDR2 is FQNNGV. CDR3 DNA: TGTGCCAGCAGCCTTCCGGGTCGTCAGACCAACGAGCAGTACTTC. As protein: CASSLPGRQTNEQYF.

The chain joins TRBV6-2 or TRBV6-3 to TRBJ2-3, with D perhaps matching TRBD1 (5 bases). CDR1 is MNHEY, CDR2 SVGEGT, per germline. V lost 0 bases to trimming and J lost 2 bases, with 9 bases between them. The CDR3 has 15 amino acids. The CDR3 sequence is CASSYSGGATDTQYF. As DNA, the CDR3 is TGTGCCAGCAGTTACTCAGGTGGGGCCACAGATACGCAGTATTTT.

In this sample, this clonotype turned up many times. In DNA, the CDR3 is TGTGCCAGCATTTTCACAGGTCGCTACAATGAGCAGTTCTTC. Translated, it gives CASIFTGRYNEQFF. The rearrangement uses TRBV28 and TRBJ2-1, with D perhaps matching TRBD1 (5 bases). V was trimmed by 7 bases and J by 3 bases, leaving 13 bases between them. CDR1 and CDR2 (germline): MDHEN, SYDVKM. The CDR3 runs 14 residues.

This clonotype has a count of ten or more. The rearrangement joins TRBV2 to TRBJ2-3; possible D gene TRBD1, 6 bases. Trimming shortened V by 5 bases and J by 3 bases, and 15 bases separated the two germline ends. Germline V gives CDR1 SNHLY, CDR2 FYNNEI. This CDR3 comprises 15 residues. CDR3 bases: TGTGCCAGCAGTCGTACAGGGATATTGACAGATACGCAGTATTTT. Residues: CASSRTGILTDTQYF.

In its sample, this clonotype was seen many times. The chain joins TRBV27 to TRBJ2-7, with no clear D. Trimming took 4 bases from V and 4 from J, leaving 11 bases between them. CDR3 length: 13 amino acids. The germline gives CDR1 MNHEY, CDR2 SMNVEV (reference sequence). The CDR3 nucleotides read TGTGCCAGCAGTTCGCATCGCCTTTACGAGCAGTACTTC. Its translation is CASSSHRLYEQYF.

This clonotype counts as large. The V and J genes are TRBV4-1 and TRBJ1-3; maybe TRBD1 (5 bases). Germline loops: CDR1 MGHRA, CDR2 YSYEKL. This CDR3 has 16 residues. V dropped 2 bases and J dropped 0 bases, with 11 bases sitting between them. The CDR3 reads CASSQPGRISGNTIYF. DNA for the CDR3: TGCGCCAGCAGCCAACCGGGACGGATCTCTGGAAACACCATATATTTT.

This clonotype was seen ten or more times. V usage is TRBV6-1 and J usage is TRBJ1-1; possible D gene TRBD1, 6 bases. The germline CDR1 and CDR2 sequences are MNHNS and SASEGT. The CDR3 extends over 13 amino acids. The V and J ends lost 3 bases and 3 bases respectively, with 8 bases between them. Here the CDR3 reads CASSEDSHTEAFF. In nucleotides, the CDR3 is TGTGCCAGCAGTGAGGACAGTCACACTGAAGCTTTCTTT.

There are many counts of this clonotype. The V and J genes are TRBV5-5 and TRBJ1-1; TRBD1 might be the D (6 bases). There are 14 residues in the CDR3. Trimming cost V 1 base and J 10 bases, with 17 bases left between them. Per germline, CDR1 SGHKS and CDR2 YYEKEE (reference sequence). The CDR3, as DNA: TGTGCCAGCAGCTTGATCCCAGGGGACGGAGTAGCTTTCTTT. Encoded protein: CASSLIPGDGVAFF.

The table lists this clonotype with many counts. V usage is TRBV28 and J usage is TRBJ1-1; D gene unclear. Trimming cost V 5 bases and J 7 bases, with 8 bases left between them. Germline loops: CDR1 MDHEN, CDR2 SYDVKM. The CDR3 spans 11 residues. CDR3 in DNA: TGTGCCAGCAGTGAGGGTTTTGAAGCTTTCTTT. It is translated as CASSEGFEAFF.

This clonotype was seen many times. The chain has TRBV10-1 and TRBJ2-2, with a tentative D call TRBD2 (5 bases). Germline assignment: CDR1 WNHNN and CDR2 SYGVQD (reference sequence). Deletions cut 4 bases from V and 4 bases from J, with 7 bases between. This CDR3 contains 13 residues. The CDR3 DNA sequence: TGCGCCAGCAGTGCCAGCGGCACCGGGGAGCTGTTTTTT. This gives the protein CASSASGTGELFF.

This clonotype was observed at least ten times. The rearrangement links TRBV10-3 to TRBJ2-5, with 9 bases that match TRBD1. V shed 10 bases, J shed 4 bases, and the junction held 10 bases outside the gene matches. The CDR3 consists of 14 residues. The V gene's germline CDR1 is ENHRY and CDR2 SYGVKD. The CDR3, as DNA: TGTGCCAGTTCCGCGGGACAGGGTGCAGAGACCCAGTACTTC. Translation gives CASSAGQGAETQYF.

This chain uses TRBV5-1 with TRBJ2-7; 7 nucleotides agree with TRBD1. With 4 bases clipped from V and 4 bases from J, the junction kept 11 bases outside the gene matches. Germline V gene lookup returns CDR1 SGHRS and CDR2 YFSETQ. The CDR3 sequence is 15 residues long. The CDR3 region has the DNA TGCGCCAGCAGCGCGAACAGGGGCCTCCGATACGAGCAGTACTTC. As protein: CASSANRGLRYEQYF.

This clonotype was seen ten or more times. The chain carries TRBV2 and TRBJ2-1, with D possibly being TRBD1 or TRBD2 (7 bases each). The germline CDR1 and CDR2 sequences are SNHLY and FYNNEI. The CDR3 covers 14 residues. CDR3 in amino acids: CNPGGEKPYNEQFF. DNA for the CDR3: TGTAACCCAGGGGGGGAGAAACCCTACAATGAGCAGTTCTTC.

This clonotype has ten or more counts. The chain joins TRBV29-1 to TRBJ2-1; 11 bases match TRBD2. Germline CDR1 SQVTM, CDR2 ANQGSEA. V lost 4 bases and J lost 2; bases outside the gene matches: 7. CDR3 length equals 16 residues. CDR3: CSVALAGALPYNEQFF. In nucleotides, the CDR3 is TGCAGCGTTGCACTAGCGGGAGCCCTGCCCTACAATGAGCAGTTCTTC.

The chain carries TRBV2 and TRBJ2-7, with D perhaps assigned TRBD1 or TRBD2 (6 bases each). CDR1 is SNHLY and CDR2 is FYNNEI in the germline V gene. The CDR3 loop spans 13 amino acids. The germline V and J ends were trimmed by 8 bases and 4 bases, with 15 bases remaining between them. CDR3 sequence (DNA): TGTGCCAGCGGGGGGCGGAGGCCGTACGAGCAGTACTTC. It specifies CASGGRRPYEQYF.